This TCR beta chain was recovered during a study of blood T cell repertoires in COVID-19 (dated by TCRdb to the early 2020s). Looking at the study overall: Samples covering the acute and convalescent phases of COVID-19 were provided by collaborators in the United States, Italy and Spain. The material from the prospective study consisted of cDNA or gDNA derived from T cells, B-cell-depleted T cells, or PBMCs. Subjects who had been exposed to COVID-19, were actively infected with it, or had recovered from it provided the deeply sampled blood TCRbeta repertoires that made up the dataset. The repertoires were released in a freely available public database meant as a resource for research on the immune response to SARS-CoV-2. Samples came from the ongoing ImmuneRACE study (first 160 participants) plus 1,254 subjects from 6 global collaborators. A de-identified subject ID, COVID-19 status, age in years and sex were almost always included in the sample metadata. Where available, HLA class I and class II types were obtained from metadata supplied by the sample provider rather than from assay-based typing. General study outcomes and caveats: The amount of clinical and demographic metadata varied by source and participant and was provided uncurated.

The immunoSEQ Assay, a bias-controlled multiplex PCR, was used to amplify TCRbeta CDR3 regions from genomic DNA. The study's own analysis went as follows. The number of nucleated cells in each sample was estimated by amplification of reference gene primers within the assay. To quantify the absolute abundance of each unique TCRbeta CDR3 rearrangement, sequence reads were collapsed and filtered. For each sample, productive Simpson clonality was calculated as the square root of Simpson's diversity index across productive rearrangements. The immuneACCESS repertoire file appears here via TCRdb, limited to in-frame rearrangements. These files lack a portion of the clones; in checked studies, under half of the deficit traces to unresolved V genes, and the cause of the others is not known. V, J and clone size are taken as reported in that table, and D and trimming were inferred from the DNA itself. The sample contains 150,000 to 200,000 clones, around nine tenths of them found a single time. The ten largest clonotypes hold approximately 4.4% of the sample.

Whole blood was collected in K2EDTA tubes by collaborating institutions according to the institutions' own protocols. For TCRbeta analysis, collaborator samples were shipped as frozen whole blood, as isolated PBMCs, or as DNA extracted from either sample type. In regard to this clone: No cognate antigen has been identified for it. No base quality information exists; no much larger clone differs at one position.

After removal of 0 bases from V and 6 bases from J, the junction retains 4 bases not matched to a gene. CDR1 and CDR2, per the germline V gene, are LGHNA and YSLEER. Spanning cysteine to phenylalanine, the CDR3 consists of 15 amino acids. The DNA shown is the 45-base CDR3, in frame from base 1. The origin of this receptor is a human donor in a cohort sampled during active COVID-19. Sequenced sample: peripheral blood. The sequence links TRBV4-3 to TRBJ2-2; a stretch of 7 junction bases matches TRBD2. The sequenced DNA: TGCGCCAGCAGCCAAGATGGGGGGGTACCCGGGGAGCTGTTTTTT. The resulting protein is CASSQDGGVPGELFF.